Listed below are T cell receptor beta chains from one sample, sequenced in a study of T-cell reconstitution after alpha-beta-depleted transplantation in children. MiXCR, run by TCRdb on the PCR reads, gives a single entry per CDR3 protein. The sample has 150,000 to 200,000 distinct CDR3 sequences, over 8.5% seen once; the top ten hold about 13%. The sample was PBMCs, taken before TCRalphabeta/CD19-depleted stem cell transplant. The receptor source for this set is a boy aged 2 to 10 with acute myeloid leukemia, due to receive a stem cell transplant. Each CDR3 is given with its conserved first and last residue. A D gene is named only where the DNA matches it firmly. Sizes are listed as once, few, many, or a class for an expanded clone.

v_call,d_call,clone_size,j_call,cdr3_nt,cdr3_aa
TRBV27,.,many,TRBJ2-1,TGTGCCAGCAGTTTATTCATAGAGAATGAGCAGTTCTTC,CASSLFIENEQFF
TRBV5-1,TRBD1,many,TRBJ2-7,TGCGCCAGCAGCTTGAGCCGGGACAGGGCTTTGGGTGTAGACTACGAGCAGTACTTC,CASSLSRDRALGVDYEQYF
TRBV7-3,TRBD2,many,TRBJ2-3,TGTGCCAGCAGCCCCATAGCGGGAGGGCCCCCAGATACGCAGTATTTT,CASSPIAGGPPDTQYF
TRBV6-1,TRBD1,many,TRBJ1-2,TGTGCCAGCAGAAAAACCGGGACAGGCCATGGCTACACCTTC,CASRKTGTGHGYTF
TRBV20-1,TRBD2,many,TRBJ2-7,TGCAGTGCTAGAGGGTGGCCTAGCGGGATCGACGAGCAGTACTTC,CSARGWPSGIDEQYF
TRBV20-1,.,few,TRBJ1-5,TGCTGTGCCCCTAGGGCTGGGGGTAGCAATCAGCCCCAGCATTTT,CCAPRAGGSNQPQHF
TRBV19,.,once,TRBJ2-3,TGTGCCAGTAGTACCCCGAACCGAGATACGCAGTATTTT,CASSTPNRDTQYF
TRBV30,.,few,TRBJ1-4,TGTGCCTGGAGTGAGGGGGGGCCTGAAAAACTGTTTTTT,CAWSEGGPEKLFF
TRBV5-5,.,many,TRBJ1-2,TGTGCCAGCAGCCCGCGGGGGGGCTTAGGCTACACCTTC,CASSPRGGLGYTF
TRBV20-1,TRBD1,many,TRBJ1-2,TGCAGTGCTCGAGTATACTATGGGACAGATGGCTACACCTTC,CSARVYYGTDGYTF
TRBV24-1,.,many,TRBJ1-5,TGTGCCACCAGTGATCCCATTAACCCGAATCAGCCCCAGCATTTT,CATSDPINPNQPQHF